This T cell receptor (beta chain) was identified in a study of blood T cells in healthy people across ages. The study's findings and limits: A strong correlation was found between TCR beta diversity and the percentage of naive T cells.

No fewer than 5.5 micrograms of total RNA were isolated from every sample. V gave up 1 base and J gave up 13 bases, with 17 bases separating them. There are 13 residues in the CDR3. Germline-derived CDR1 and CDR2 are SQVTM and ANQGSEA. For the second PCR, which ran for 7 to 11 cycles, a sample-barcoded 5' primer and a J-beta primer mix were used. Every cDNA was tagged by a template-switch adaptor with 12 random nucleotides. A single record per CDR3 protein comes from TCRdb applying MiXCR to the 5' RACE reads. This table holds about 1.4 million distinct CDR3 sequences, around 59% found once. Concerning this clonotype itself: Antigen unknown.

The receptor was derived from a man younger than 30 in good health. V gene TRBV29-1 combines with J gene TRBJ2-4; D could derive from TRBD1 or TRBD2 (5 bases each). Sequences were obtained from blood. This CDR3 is CSVEGLTGLGQYF. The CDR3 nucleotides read TGCAGCGTTGAAGGGTTAACGGGGCTAGGGCAGTACTTC.